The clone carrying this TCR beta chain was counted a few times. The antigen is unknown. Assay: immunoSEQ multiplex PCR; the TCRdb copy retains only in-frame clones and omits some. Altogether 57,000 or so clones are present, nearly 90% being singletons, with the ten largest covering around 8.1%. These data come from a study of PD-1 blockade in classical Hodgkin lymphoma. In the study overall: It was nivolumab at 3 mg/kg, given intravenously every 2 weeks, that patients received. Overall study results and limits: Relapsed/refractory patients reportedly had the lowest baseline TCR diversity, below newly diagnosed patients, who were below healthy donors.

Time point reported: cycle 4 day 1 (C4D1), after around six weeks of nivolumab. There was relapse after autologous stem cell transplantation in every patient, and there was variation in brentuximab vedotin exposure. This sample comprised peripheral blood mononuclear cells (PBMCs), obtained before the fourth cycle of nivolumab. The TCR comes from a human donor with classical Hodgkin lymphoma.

The CDR3 sequence is CASTLGGDYNSPLHF. In DNA form, the CDR3 reads TGTGCCAGCACCCTAGGGGGGGATTATAATTCACCCCTCCACTTT. The gene calls are TRBV28 and TRBJ1-6; a possible D gene is TRBD1 (6 bases). This CDR3 region has 15 residues. Germline V gene lookup returns CDR1 MDHEN and CDR2 SYDVKM. V was trimmed by 7 bases and J by 4 bases, leaving 14 bases between them. The whole variable domain, filled in from reference TRBV28 and TRBJ1-6, reads DVKVTQSSRYLVKRTGEKVFLECVQDMDHENMFWYRQDPGLGLRLIYFSYDVKMKEKGDIPEGYSVSREKKERFSLILESASTNQTSMYLCASTLGGDYNSPLHFGNGTRLTVT.